This TCR beta chain was profiled in a study of early T cells in non-severe SARS-CoV-2 infection. Study-wide context: The input, bulk RNA from unsorted whole blood, was sequenced, and chains were unpaired.

General study points: VDJdb matches were skewed toward anti-spike CD8 T cell responses.

This clonotype was picked up a small number of times. Its antigen is unidentified. Attachment of unique molecular identifiers to individual cDNA molecules was performed. TCRdb analysed the 5' RACE reads with MiXCR anew, one entry per CDR3 protein. The sample records about 34,000 distinct CDR3 sequences, approximately 6% being singletons. Sample: whole blood. The sequence derives from an adult who was a healthcare worker with PCR-confirmed SARS-CoV-2 infection or an uninfected control (not recorded which).

The chain's CDR3 is CASSGGTGGSPLHF. In DNA form, the CDR3 reads TGTGCCAGCAGCGGTGGGACAGGGGGTTCACCCCTCCACTTT. The V and J genes are TRBV5-4 and TRBJ1-6; TRBD1 matches 11 bases. The CDR3 consists of 14 residues. The V gene end was trimmed by 4 bases and the J gene end by 9 bases; junction bases not matched to a gene: 3. Germline V CDR1 and CDR2: SGHNT, YYREEE (reference sequence).